This T cell receptor (beta chain) was sequenced in a study of shared clonotypes between healthy human individuals. Nashville, Tennessee was home to all donors, who were Caucasian adults. Germline V gene lookup returns CDR1 MNHEY and CDR2 SVGAGI. CDR3 size: 14 residues. Deletions cut 5 bases from V and 4 bases from J, with 12 bases between. Assay: immunoSEQ multiplex PCR; the TCRdb copy retains only in-frame clones and omits some. The table lists around 1 million clones, about three quarters of them singletons, with over 1.3% in the top ten. The chain combines TRBV6-5 with TRBJ1-3; possibly TRBD1 for D (5 bases). Sequenced sample: memory CD4+ T cells sorted from blood. Subset meaning: CD45RA-negative fraction. The receptor was isolated from a young man in good health. The CDR3 loop reads CASSATREGNTIYF. CDR3 sequence (DNA): TGTGCCAGCAGTGCTACCAGGGAGGGAAACACCATATATTTT.